Sequencing of this TCR beta chain was carried out in a study of shared T cell receptors in the human thymus. TCRdb's copy holds only in-frame clones and misses some; the assay was immunoSEQ multiplex PCR. The sample holds about 710,000 clones, more than 75% seen once. J was trimmed by 0 bases and V by 7 bases; bases with no gene match: 4. The CDR3 runs to 17 residues. CDR1 and CDR2 from the germline V gene are MDHEN and SYDVKM. A further study also used this sample, focusing on human thymus T cells. According to that study: Donation came from healthy Finnish infants having corrective surgery for congenital heart defects. From resections taken during corrective heart surgery, the thymus tissue was obtained. The authors found apparently biased V and J gene usage in thymic and blood repertoires. Related research described thymic repertoires that were highly overlapping among unrelated individuals.

The rearrangement joins TRBV28 to TRBJ2-1; TRBD2 matches 15 bases. Sequencing was performed on thymocytes. The TCR comes from a boy under two years old with a congenital heart defect. The CDR3 nucleotides are TGTGCCAGCACGGGACTAGCGGGGGGAAGCTCCTACAATGAGCAGTTCTTC. Residues: CASTGLAGGSSYNEQFF.